This TCR beta chain was identified in a study of CD8 T cells in ankylosing spondylitis. V shed 3 bases and J 6 bases; nucleotides not matched to a gene: 6. The length of the CDR3 is 15 residues. From germline, CDR1 is MNHEY and CDR2 SMNVEV (reference sequence). This clonotype was counted many times. TCRdb processed the 5' RACE reads anew with MiXCR; each CDR3 protein has one entry. The sample yields approximately 240,000 distinct CDR3 sequences, more than 9% seen once. Material: blood, either unsorted or a sorted T cell fraction (not recorded which). The TCR comes from a male donor with ankylosing spondylitis or in good health (not recorded which). The genes are TRBV27 and TRBJ2-2, with 8 bases aligning to TRBD2. CDR3 sequence (DNA): TGTGCCAGCAGTTTTTCATGGACTAGCCCCGGGGAGCTGTTTTTT. This codes for CASSFSWTSPGELFF.